This T cell receptor (beta chain) derives from a study of T cells in Graves' hyperthyroidism and ophthalmopathy. It was RNA transcripts that yielded the amplified TCR beta CDR3 regions. HTBI primers drove first-round RT-PCR of the TCR CDR3. TCRdb passed the multiplex PCR reads through MiXCR, listing each CDR3 protein once. The table shows hundreds of thousands of distinct CDR3 sequences, with 14% occurring only once. A few counts support this clonotype. V was clipped by 4 bases and J by 2 bases, with 13 bases between them. CDR3 length: 15 residues. CDR1 and CDR2 (germline): MGHDK, SYGVNS. This sequence originates from a woman between 18 and 30 years old with Graves' hyperthyroidism. This sequence joins TRBV25-1 and TRBJ2-3; D is possibly TRBD2 (5 bases). Sequenced material: blood. The CDR3 coding sequence is TGTGCCAGCAGTGTTTCAGCGGTAGCCACAGATACGCAGTATTTT. This codes for CASSVSAVATDTQYF.